These T cell receptor beta chains were read from a single sample in a study of T-cell memory formation after mild COVID-19. TCRdb re-analysed the 5' RACE reads in MiXCR, keeping a single row per CDR3 protein. In the table there are 340,000 or so distinct CDR3 sequences, over 10% of which are singletons. What was sequenced was PBMCs or a T cell subset sorted from them (not recorded which). The receptors were sampled from a young man who had mild COVID-19 (a few samples of this study predate the infection). Cell type and time point are not known. The CDR3 runs from the conserved cysteine through the conserved F or W. D genes are given only for firm matches. Size is omitted from some rows. Given values are once, few, many or a class for expanded clones.

clone size	D gene	V gene	J gene	CDR3 DNA	CDR3 protein
many	.	TRBV28	TRBJ2-2	TGTGCCAGCGGAGGACAGCCCGGGGAGCTGTTTTTT	CASGGQPGELFF
many	.	TRBV5-1	TRBJ2-7	TGCGCCAGCAGCGACGGAGCCACCTACGAGCAGTACTTC	CASSDGATYEQYF
.	.	TRBV10-3	TRBJ2-2	TGTGCCATCAGTCAAGGGGGGCCCTGGGATACCGGGGAGCTGTTTTTT	CAISQGGPWDTGELFF
.	.	TRBV4-1	TRBJ2-1	TGCGCCAGCAGCCAAGGGACTGTATACAATGAGCAGTTCTTC	CASSQGTVYNEQFF
.	.	TRBV7-2	TRBJ1-1	TGTGCCAGCAGCCCCGGGACCGCCGGAGCTTTCTTT	CASSPGTAGAFF
.	TRBD1	TRBV12-3/TRBV12-4	TRBJ1-2	TGTGCCAGCCGGAGAGGACAGGGCTTTATTCACGGCTACACCTTC	CASRRGQGFIHGYTF
.	TRBD1	TRBV7-2	TRBJ2-3	TGTGCCAGCAGCTTAGGGACAGGGGGGACGCAGTATTTT	CASSLGTGGTQYF
.	.	TRBV7-9	TRBJ2-5	TGTGCCAGCACCCGTAGGGGGTCCGGAGAGACCCAGTACTTC	CASTRRGSGETQYF
.	.	TRBV21-1	TRBJ2-3	TGTGCCACTTCAGGGGGCTGGGGAGATACGCAGTATTTT	CATSGGWGDTQYF
.	.	TRBV2	TRBJ2-4	TGTGCCAGCAGGGAGGATAAAAACATTCAGTACTTC	CASREDKNIQYF
.	TRBD1	TRBV5-1	TRBJ1-2	TGCGCCAGCAGCTTGAGACAGGGAAGCGGCTACACCTTC	CASSLRQGSGYTF
.	TRBD1	TRBV5-6	TRBJ2-2	TGTGCCAGCAGCTACCGACAGGGGCAAGACGGGGAGCTGTTTTTT	CASSYRQGQDGELFF
.	.	TRBV12-3/TRBV12-4	TRBJ1-1	TGTGCCAGCAGTTTAAGCCGAACGCCTTTCTTT	CASSLSRTPFF
.	TRBD1	TRBV4-1	TRBJ2-5	TGCGCCAGCAGCCAAGGCCTTACGGACAGGCAAGAGACCCAGTACTTC	CASSQGLTDRQETQYF
few	TRBD2	TRBV5-1	TRBJ2-3	TGCGCCAGTCTACTAGCGGACTACACAGATACGCAGTATTTT	CASLLADYTDTQYF
.	.	TRBV11-2	TRBJ2-5	TGTGCCAGCAGCACCGACAACCAAGAGACCCAGTACTTC	CASSTDNQETQYF
many	.	TRBV12-3/TRBV12-4	TRBJ2-3	TGTGCCAGCACCCGACGGAACACAGATACGCAGTATTTT	CASTRRNTDTQYF
few	.	TRBV6-6	TRBJ2-7	TGTGCCAGCAGTTACACAGGGTTCGACGAGCAGTACTTC	CASSYTGFDEQYF
.	.	TRBV7-6	TRBJ2-5	TGTGCCAGCAGCTCAGAGTCTAGGGGGGCACAAGAGACCCAGTACTTC	CASSSESRGAQETQYF
few	TRBD2	TRBV5-4	TRBJ2-5	TGTGCCAGCAGCGAGACTAGCGGGGGGACACAAGAGACCCAGTACTTC	CASSETSGGTQETQYF
.	.	TRBV28	TRBJ1-1	TGTGCCAGCAGTAGCCCAGGGGAAGGTAGCACTGAAGCTTTCTTT	CASSSPGEGSTEAFF
.	.	TRBV13	TRBJ1-4	TGTGCCAGCAGCCTCTCTTCTAATGAAAAACTGTTTTTT	CASSLSSNEKLFF
few	.	TRBV5-1	TRBJ1-2	TGCGCCAGCAAAGACGCGGGCGCCCGATATGGCTACACCTTC	CASKDAGARYGYTF
few	TRBD2	TRBV12-3/TRBV12-4	TRBJ2-1	TGTGCCAGCAGGGACGGGGGGGCCATCAGAAATGAGCAGTTCTTC	CASRDGGAIRNEQFF
.	TRBD2	TRBV5-1	TRBJ2-3	TGCGCCAGCACCGAACTAGCGGGGGGTCCAGATACGCAGTATTTT	CASTELAGGPDTQYF
few	.	TRBV9	TRBJ1-5	TGTGCCAGCAGCGCCGACACTATGAACCAGCCCCAGCATTTT	CASSADTMNQPQHF
.	.	TRBV15	TRBJ2-1	TGTGCCACCAGCAGAGTGGACACACTCTACAATGAGCAGTTCTTC	CATSRVDTLYNEQFF
.	.	TRBV9	TRBJ1-2	TGTGCCAGCAGCATGTCGTTGGCAGACTATGGCTACACCTTC	CASSMSLADYGYTF
.	.	TRBV7-2	TRBJ1-3	TGTGCCAGCAGCTTAGTTCGACCCAGCTCTGGAAACACCATATATTTT	CASSLVRPSSGNTIYF
.	TRBD2	TRBV7-3	TRBJ2-1	TGTGCCAGCAGCTCATCTAGCGGGGACTACAATGAGCAGTTCTTC	CASSSSSGDYNEQFF